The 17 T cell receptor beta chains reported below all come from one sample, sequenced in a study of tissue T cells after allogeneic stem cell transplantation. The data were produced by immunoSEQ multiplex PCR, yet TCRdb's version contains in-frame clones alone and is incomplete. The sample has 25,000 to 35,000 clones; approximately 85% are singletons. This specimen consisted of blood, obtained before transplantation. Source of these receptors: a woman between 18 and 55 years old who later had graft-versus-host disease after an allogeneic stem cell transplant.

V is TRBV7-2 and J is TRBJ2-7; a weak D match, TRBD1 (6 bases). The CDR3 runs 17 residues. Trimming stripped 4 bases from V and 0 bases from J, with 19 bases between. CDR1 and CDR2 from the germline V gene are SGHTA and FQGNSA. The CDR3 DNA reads TGTGCCAGCAGCTCCCAACCGGACAGCTTGAGCTCCTACGAGCAGTACTTC. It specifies CASSSQPDSLSSYEQYF.

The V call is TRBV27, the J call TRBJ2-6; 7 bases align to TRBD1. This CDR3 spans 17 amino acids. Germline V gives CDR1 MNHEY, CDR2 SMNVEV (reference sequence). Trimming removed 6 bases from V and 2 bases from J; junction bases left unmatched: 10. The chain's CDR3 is CASRLTGTATGANVLTF. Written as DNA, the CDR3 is TGTGCCAGCAGATTGACAGGGACGGCCACTGGGGCCAACGTCCTGACTTTC. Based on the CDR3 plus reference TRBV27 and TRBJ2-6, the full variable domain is EAQVTQNPRYLITVTGKKLTVTCSQNMNHEYMSWYRQDPGLGLRQIYYSMNVEVTDKGDVPEGYKVSRKEKRNFPLILESPSPNQTSLYFCASRLTGTATGANVLTFGAGSRLTVL.

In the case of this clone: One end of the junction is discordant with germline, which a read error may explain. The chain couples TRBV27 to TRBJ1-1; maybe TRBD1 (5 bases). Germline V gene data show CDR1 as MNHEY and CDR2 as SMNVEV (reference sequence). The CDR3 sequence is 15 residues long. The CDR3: CASSLRGGFHTEAFF. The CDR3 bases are TGTGCCAGCAGTTTAAGGGGTGGGTTTCACACAGAAGCTTTCTTT.

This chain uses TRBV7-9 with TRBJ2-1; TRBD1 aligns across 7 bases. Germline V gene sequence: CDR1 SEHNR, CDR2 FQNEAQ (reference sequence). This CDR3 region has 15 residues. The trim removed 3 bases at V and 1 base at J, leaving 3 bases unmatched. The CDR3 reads CASSLGQISYNEQFF. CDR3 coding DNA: TGTGCCAGCAGCTTGGGACAGATATCCTACAATGAGCAGTTCTTC.

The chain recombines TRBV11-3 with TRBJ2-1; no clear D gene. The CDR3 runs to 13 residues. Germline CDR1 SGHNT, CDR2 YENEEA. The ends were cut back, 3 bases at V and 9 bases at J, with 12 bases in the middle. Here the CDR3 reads CASSFQLGGEQFF. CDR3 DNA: TGTGCCAGCAGCTTTCAGCTAGGTGGTGAGCAGTTCTTC.

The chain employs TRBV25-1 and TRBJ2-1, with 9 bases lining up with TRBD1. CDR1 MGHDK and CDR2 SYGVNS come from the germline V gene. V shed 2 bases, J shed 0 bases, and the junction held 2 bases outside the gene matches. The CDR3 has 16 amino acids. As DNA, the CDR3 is TGTGCCAGCAGTGAAGAGGACAGGGGCTCCTACAATGAGCAGTTCTTC. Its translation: CASSEEDRGSYNEQFF.

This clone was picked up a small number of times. The CDR3 nucleotides read TGTGCCAGCAGTTACCGGGTTACAGGGTCCGGTGGCTACACCTTC. It specifies CASSYRVTGSGGYTF. The V call is TRBV6-2 or TRBV6-3, the J call TRBJ1-2; tentatively, D is TRBD1 (6 bases). The V end lost 2 bases, the J end lost 7 bases, and 17 bases lay between the germline ends. The germline V gene encodes CDR1 MNHEY and CDR2 SVGEGT. There are 15 residues in the CDR3.

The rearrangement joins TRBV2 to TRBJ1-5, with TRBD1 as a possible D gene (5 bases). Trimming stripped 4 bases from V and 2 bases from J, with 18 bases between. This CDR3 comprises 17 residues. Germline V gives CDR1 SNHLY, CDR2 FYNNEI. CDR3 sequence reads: CASSVVVKGYGNQPQHF. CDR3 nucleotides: TGTGCCAGCAGTGTGGTTGTGAAGGGGTATGGCAATCAGCCCCAGCATTTT.

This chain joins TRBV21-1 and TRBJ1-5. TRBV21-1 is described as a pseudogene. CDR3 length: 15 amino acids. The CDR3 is CASNPVGDSNQPQHF. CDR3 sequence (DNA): TGTGCCAGCAACCCAGTAGGGGACAGCAATCAGCCCCAGCATTTT.

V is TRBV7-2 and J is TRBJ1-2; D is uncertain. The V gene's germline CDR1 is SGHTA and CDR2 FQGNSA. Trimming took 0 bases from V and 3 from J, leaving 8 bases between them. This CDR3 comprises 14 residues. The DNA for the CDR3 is TGTGCCAGCAGCTTAGCGGGCCTTTACTATGGCTACACCTTC. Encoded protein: CASSLAGLYYGYTF.

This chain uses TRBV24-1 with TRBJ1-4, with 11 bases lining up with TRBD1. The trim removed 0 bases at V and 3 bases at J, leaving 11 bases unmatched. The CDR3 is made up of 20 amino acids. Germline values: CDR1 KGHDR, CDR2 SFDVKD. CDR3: CATSDLYNPDRGLANEKLFF. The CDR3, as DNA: TGTGCCACCAGTGATTTGTATAACCCGGACAGGGGGCTTGCTAATGAAAAACTGTTTTTT.

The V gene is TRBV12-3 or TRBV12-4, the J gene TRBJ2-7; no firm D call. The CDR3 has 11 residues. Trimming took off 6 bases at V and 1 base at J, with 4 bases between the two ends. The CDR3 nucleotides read TGTGCCAGCAGCCAGTCCTACGAGCAGTACTTC. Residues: CASSQSYEQYF.

The CDR3 DNA reads as TGTGCCAGCAGCCAAGAGAACCAGCTAAATGAGCAGTTCTTC. Residues: CASSQENQLNEQFF. This chain uses TRBV3-1 (or the pseudogene TRBV3-2) with TRBJ2-1, with D unclear. The germline V gene has CDR1 LGHDT and CDR2 YNNKEL (reference sequence). The CDR3 totals 14 residues. V was shortened by 0 bases and J by 7 bases, with 10 bases between the two germline ends.

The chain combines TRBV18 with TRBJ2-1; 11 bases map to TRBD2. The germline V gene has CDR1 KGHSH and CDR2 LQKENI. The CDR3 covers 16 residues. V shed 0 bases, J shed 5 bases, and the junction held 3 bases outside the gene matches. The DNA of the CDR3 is TGTGCCAGCTCACCACCGGGACTAGCGGACCACAATGAGCAGTTCTTC. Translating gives CASSPPGLADHNEQFF.

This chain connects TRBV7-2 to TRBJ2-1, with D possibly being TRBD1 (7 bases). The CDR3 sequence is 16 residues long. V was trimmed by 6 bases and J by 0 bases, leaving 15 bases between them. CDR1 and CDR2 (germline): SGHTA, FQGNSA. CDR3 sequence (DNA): TGTGCCAGCAGTGCCAGGGGGGAAAGCTCCTACAATGAGCAGTTCTTC. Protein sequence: CASSARGESSYNEQFF.

CDR3: CASSSGSTLGEKLFF. CDR3 nucleotides: TGTGCCAGCAGTAGCGGATCGACTTTGGGGGAAAAACTGTTTTTT. This chain uses TRBV28 with TRBJ1-4; D gene uncertain. The V and J ends lost 5 bases and 8 bases respectively, with 18 bases between them. This CDR3 is 15 amino acids long. Germline CDR1 and CDR2: MDHEN and SYDVKM.

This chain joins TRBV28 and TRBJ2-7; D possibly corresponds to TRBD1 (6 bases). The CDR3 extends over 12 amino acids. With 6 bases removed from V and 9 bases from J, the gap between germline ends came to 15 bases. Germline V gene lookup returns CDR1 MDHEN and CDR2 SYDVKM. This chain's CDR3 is CASRGVTRGQYF. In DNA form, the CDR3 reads TGTGCCAGCAGGGGCGTAACCAGGGGGCAGTACTTC.